These 29 T cell receptor beta chains originate from one sample sequenced in a study of T cells in Graves' hyperthyroidism and ophthalmopathy. Using RNA transcripts as the source, TCR beta CDR3 regions were amplified. With the HTBI primer set, the TCR CDR3 went through a first round of RT-PCR. One entry per CDR3 protein, called by TCRdb with MiXCR from the multiplex PCR reads. The sample records 650,000 to 750,000 distinct CDR3 sequences, 14% being singletons. What was sequenced was blood. The receptors here all came from a woman between 18 and 29 years old with Graves' hyperthyroidism.

This clonotype appeared many times. The V and J genes are TRBV20-1 and TRBJ2-1; the D is unclear. Trimming took off 6 bases at V and 9 bases at J, with 18 bases between the two ends. The CDR3 has 13 residues. The V gene's germline CDR1 is DFQATT and CDR2 SNEGSKA (reference sequence). This CDR3 is CSAYPDPTGEQFF. For the CDR3, the DNA is TGCAGTGCCTACCCGGATCCGACCGGTGAGCAGTTCTTC.

This clonotype was counted at least ten times. This rearrangement joins TRBV12-3 or TRBV12-4 to TRBJ2-1; no definite D call. CDR3 length equals 15 residues. V lost 6 bases to trimming and J lost 3 bases, with 15 bases between them. CDR3 sequence reads: CASSDLSSFYNEQFF. The CDR3 nucleotides are TGTGCCAGCAGCGATCTCTCCTCGTTCTACAATGAGCAGTTCTTC.

This sequence joins TRBV5-4 and TRBJ1-2, with D unclear. The CDR3 loop spans 15 amino acids. The germline gives CDR1 SGHNT, CDR2 YYREEE (reference sequence). Between the trimmed V and J ends, which lost 3 bases and 4 bases, there was a span of 16 bases. CDR3 loop: CASSSPGVALYGYTF. The CDR3 DNA follows: TGTGCCAGCAGCTCCCCCGGGGTTGCTCTCTATGGCTACACCTTC.

The rearrangement links TRBV3-1 to TRBJ2-5, with no clear D. Trimming left V 0 bases short and J 2 bases short, with 13 bases between. Per the germline V gene, CDR1 is LGHDT and CDR2 is YNNKEL (reference sequence). CDR3 length: 16 residues. CDR3 sequence reads: CASSQEKRIKQETQYF. In DNA, the CDR3 is TGTGCCAGCAGCCAAGAAAAGAGGATAAAACAAGAGACCCAGTACTTC.

The table lists this clonotype with many counts. CDR3: CASSLKSTSAYDEQFF. CDR3 sequence (DNA): TGTGCCAGCAGCTTGAAATCGACCTCTGCTTATGATGAGCAGTTCTTC. This chain joins TRBV5-4 and TRBJ2-1; D remains unclear. In germline, CDR1 is SGHNT, CDR2 YYREEE (reference sequence). CDR3 length: 16 amino acids. The V end lost 1 base, the J end lost 8 bases, and 19 bases lay between the germline ends.

This clonotype has only a few counts. The chain joins TRBV7-6 to TRBJ2-1; no clear D gene. The CDR3 contains 12 residues. The V gene's germline CDR1 is SGHVS and CDR2 FNYEAQ. Trimming cost V 4 bases and J 16 bases, with 17 bases left between them. CDR3 region: CASSSLMCVRFF. The CDR3 bases are TGTGCCAGCAGCTCACTCATGTGCGTCCGCTTCTTC.

This clonotype was picked up many times. This chain joins TRBV15 and TRBJ2-3; TRBD2 matches at 11 bases. Germline V lookup: CDR1 LNHNV, CDR2 YYDKDF (reference sequence). The length of the CDR3 is 15 residues. V was pared by 5 bases and J by 8 bases, with 9 bases of the junction left unmatched. CDR3 sequence reads: CATSQGLAEPPTQYF. The CDR3 DNA follows: TGTGCCACCAGCCAGGGACTAGCGGAACCCCCTACGCAGTATTTT.

This clonotype occurred many times. The CDR3 region has the DNA TGTGCCAGCAGCCCCCCCGAGGATACCTACGAGCAGTACTTC. Its translation: CASSPPEDTYEQYF. The chain employs TRBV3-1 and TRBJ2-7; no clear D. The CDR3 length is 14 residues. V was trimmed by 4 bases and J by 2 bases, leaving 12 bases between them. CDR1 and CDR2 from the germline V gene are LGHDT and YNNKEL (reference sequence).

There are many counts of this clonotype. This chain links TRBV7-9 with TRBJ1-4, with unresolved D. Germline CDR1 is SEHNR and CDR2 is FQNEAQ (reference sequence). The CDR3 extends over 15 amino acids. The V end lost 6 bases, the J end lost 8 bases, and 19 bases lay between the germline ends. The CDR3 region has the DNA TGTGCCAGCAGGGAAGGGCCAGGATTGGAGGAAAAACTGTTTTTT. This translates into CASREGPGLEEKLFF.

This clonotype was counted ten times or more. V usage is TRBV7-3 and J usage is TRBJ2-3; D is undetermined. The CDR3 loop spans 14 amino acids. In germline, CDR1 is SGHTA, CDR2 FQGTGA. V dropped 2 bases and J dropped 5 bases, with 11 bases sitting between them. For the CDR3, the DNA is TGTGCCAGCAGCTTAGGTGGAGACGGAGATACGCAGTATTTT. Translation gives CASSLGGDGDTQYF.

This clonotype was counted ten times or more. The chain recombines TRBV7-2 with TRBJ2-5; D is unresolved. The CDR3 is 16 amino acids. V lost 1 base and J 0 bases, leaving 12 bases between the germline ends. Germline-derived CDR1 and CDR2 are SGHTA and FQGNSA. CDR3 residues: CASSLEVSWYQETQYF. The DNA for the CDR3 is TGTGCCAGCAGCTTAGAAGTCTCTTGGTACCAAGAGACCCAGTACTTC. The variable domain in full, completed from reference TRBV7-2 and TRBJ2-5, reads GAGVSQSPSNKVTEKGKDVELRCDPISGHTALYWYRQSLGQGLEFLIYFQGNSAPDKSGLPSDRFSAERTGGSVSTLTIQRTQQEDSAVYLCASSLEVSWYQETQYFGPGTRLLVL.

This clonotype has at least ten counts. The rearrangement links TRBV28 to TRBJ1-2; D gene ambiguous. Germline-derived CDR1 and CDR2 are MDHEN and SYDVKM. CDR3 length: 12 residues. V shed 1 base and J shed 4 bases, with 4 bases lying between them. CDR3: CASSLFGYGYTF. CDR3 coding DNA: TGTGCCAGCAGTTTATTCGGCTATGGCTACACCTTC.

This clonotype was seen ten or more times. The chain carries TRBV5-1 and TRBJ1-1; tentatively, D is TRBD1 (5 bases). This CDR3 comprises 12 residues. Trimming shortened V by 0 bases and J by 11 bases, and 11 bases separated the two germline ends. CDR1 and CDR2 from the germline V gene are SGHRS and YFSETQ. The CDR3 spells CASSLGGESAFF. DNA of the CDR3: TGCGCCAGCAGCTTGGGAGGGGAGAGTGCTTTCTTT. The full variable domain, rest sourced from reference TRBV5-1 and TRBJ1-1, is KAGVTQTPRYLIKTRGQQVTLSCSPISGHRSVSWYQQTPGQGLQFLFEYFSETQRNKGNFPGRFSGRQFSNSRSEMNVSTLELGDSALYLCASSLGGESAFFGQGTRLTVV.

This clonotype turned up a few times. The chain recombines TRBV7-2 with TRBJ2-1; 10 bases are shared with TRBD2. V lost 5 bases to trimming and J lost 1 base; unmatched junction nucleotides: 8. The CDR3 loop spans 17 amino acids. Germline V gene lookup returns CDR1 SGHTA and CDR2 FQGNSA. For the CDR3, the DNA is TGTGCCAGCAGCCCGCGAAGCGGGAGGGCATCCTACAATGAGCAGTTCTTC. Translated: CASSPRSGRASYNEQFF. Combining the CDR3 with reference TRBV7-2 and TRBJ2-1 gives the whole variable domain GAGVSQSPSNKVTEKGKDVELRCDPISGHTALYWYRQSLGQGLEFLIYFQGNSAPDKSGLPSDRFSAERTGGSVSTLTIQRTQQEDSAVYLCASSPRSGRASYNEQFFGPGTRLTVL.

Concerning this clonotype: It may be a read error: a sequence one base away is much more abundant. Since the CDR3 does not end with the conserved phenylalanine or tryptophan, this likely comes from a read error. V is TRBV18 and J is TRBJ2-1, with D unclear. The CDR3 contains 15 residues. V lost 5 bases, J lost 0 bases, and 11 bases lay in between. CDR1 is KGHSH and CDR2 is LQKENI in the germline V gene. The CDR3 sequence: CASSIQLGSYNEQFI. CDR3 nucleotides: TGTGCCAGCTCAATTCAGTTAGGCTCCTACAATGAGCAGTTCATC.

This clonotype was found a few times. The genes are TRBV6-2 or TRBV6-3 and TRBJ2-2, with 7 bases lining up with TRBD1. J lost 1 base, V lost 0 bases, and 5 bases had no gene match. Germline loops: CDR1 MNHEY, CDR2 SVGEGT. The CDR3 totals 17 residues. CDR3: CASSYSFGTENTGELFF. In DNA form, the CDR3 reads TGTGCCAGCAGTTACTCGTTCGGGACAGAGAACACCGGGGAGCTGTTTTTT.

This clonotype was counted many times. The chain has TRBV10-3 and TRBJ2-7; D is uncertain. This CDR3 spans 12 amino acids. From germline, CDR1 is ENHRY and CDR2 SYGVKD. CDR3 residues: CASGQISYEQYF. CDR3 DNA sequence: TGTGCATCTGGGCAGATCTCCTACGAGCAGTACTTC.

This clonotype was detected ten times or more. The gene calls are TRBV11-2 and TRBJ2-1; no definite D call. The CDR3 runs to 15 residues. Germline V CDR1 and CDR2: SGHAT, FQNNGV. V was shortened by 4 bases and J by 0 bases, with 10 bases between the two germline ends. This CDR3 is CASSSVQSSYNEQFF. The CDR3 DNA sequence: TGTGCCAGCAGCTCGGTACAGAGCTCCTACAATGAGCAGTTCTTC. The variable domain in full, with the rest retrieved from reference TRBV11-2 and TRBJ2-1, is EAGVAQSPRYKIIEKRQSVAFWCNPISGHATLYWYQQILGQGPKLLIQFQNNGVVDDSQLPKDRFSAERLKGVDSTLKIQPAKLEDSAVYLCASSSVQSSYNEQFFGPGTRLTVL.

The sample holds many counts of this clonotype. The chain is built from TRBV11-2 and TRBJ2-7; 11 nucleotides align to TRBD1. V was clipped by 4 bases and J by 3 bases; unmatched bases: 5. Germline assignment: CDR1 SGHAT and CDR2 FQNNGV. This CDR3 has 15 amino acids. The CDR3 region has the DNA TGTGCCAGCAGCTGGGGACAGGGGGATTTCTACGAGCAGTACTTC. This codes for CASSWGQGDFYEQYF.

The chain links TRBV9 to TRBJ2-7, with unresolved D. The CDR3 contains 15 residues. V was clipped by 0 bases and J by 1 base, with 11 bases between them. CDR1 is SGDLS and CDR2 is YYNGEE in the germline V gene. DNA of the CDR3: TGTGCCAGCAGCGTAGCTTCGGGCTTATCCTACGAGCAGTACTTC. Translating it yields CASSVASGLSYEQYF.

This clonotype was recorded at least ten times. The V call is TRBV27, the J call TRBJ1-6; the D gene is possibly TRBD1 (5 bases). Per germline, CDR1 MNHEY and CDR2 SMNVEV (reference sequence). This CDR3 is built from 17 residues. The ends were cut back, 8 bases at V and 0 bases at J, with 17 bases in the middle. CDR3 sequence (DNA): TGTGCCAGCCGGCGGGGGGGACCGAGCTCCTATAATTCACCCCTCCACTTT. This translates into CASRRGGPSSYNSPLHF.

The chain links TRBV19 to TRBJ2-2; 7 nucleotides line up with TRBD1. The CDR3 spans 18 residues. Germline CDR1 is LNHDA and CDR2 is SQIVND (reference sequence). V lost 2 bases and J lost 2; bases outside the gene matches: 11. The CDR3 here is CASSILQGQTFNTGELFF. CDR3 DNA sequence: TGTGCCAGTAGTATACTACAGGGACAGACTTTTAACACCGGGGAGCTGTTTTTT.

This clonotype was counted at least ten times. The rearrangement uses TRBV20-1 and TRBJ2-1, with 11 bases lining up with TRBD2. Germline V CDR1 and CDR2: DFQATT, SNEGSKA (reference sequence). The CDR3 extends over 13 amino acids. Germline trimming cut 3 bases from V and 7 bases from J; bases unmatched to any gene: 2. The CDR3 DNA sequence: TGCAGTGCTAGGGGACTAGCGGTGAATGAGCAGTTCTTC. Its translation: CSARGLAVNEQFF.

This clonotype came up many times. This sequence joins TRBV28 and TRBJ2-7; D unclear. From germline, CDR1 is MDHEN and CDR2 SYDVKM. Trimming stripped 6 bases from V and 2 bases from J, with 11 bases between. The CDR3 is 13 residues long. CDR3 DNA sequence: TGTGCCAGCAGAGATTATGGGCCCTACGAGCAGTACTTC. Protein: CASRDYGPYEQYF.

In this sample, this clonotype turned up many times. This chain uses TRBV12-3 or TRBV12-4 with TRBJ2-1; 9 nucleotides line up with TRBD1. V shed 6 bases and J 4 bases; nucleotides not matched to a gene: 7. The CDR3 consists of 15 residues. The CDR3 bases are TGTGCCAGCAGACCCGGGACAGGGAAATACAATGAGCAGTTCTTC. Its translation: CASRPGTGKYNEQFF.

This clonotype was picked up a small number of times. CDR3 in amino acids: CASSFDRGQPQHF. DNA for the CDR3: TGTGCCAGCAGCTTCGACAGGGGACAGCCCCAGCATTTT. The chain links TRBV5-5 to TRBJ1-5, with 8 bases that match TRBD1. The CDR3 sequence is 13 residues long. With 2 bases clipped from V and 7 bases from J, the junction kept 2 bases outside the gene matches. Germline V lookup: CDR1 SGHKS, CDR2 YYEKEE (reference sequence).

This clonotype occurred many times. J is TRBJ2-1 and V is TRBV28, with TRBD2 as a possible D gene (6 bases). CDR3 length equals 15 residues. Germline V gene data show CDR1 as MDHEN and CDR2 as SYDVKM. Trimming removed 5 bases at V and 4 bases at J, with 15 bases between. CDR3 DNA sequence: TGTGCCAGCAGTGAGACCGGGGGAGGATACAATGAGCAGTTCTTC. Protein sequence: CASSETGGGYNEQFF.

The rearrangement uses TRBV19 and TRBJ1-4; D remains ambiguous. CDR1 and CDR2 from the germline V gene are LNHDA and SQIVND (reference sequence). There are 11 residues in the CDR3. V lost 3 bases and J 12 bases, leaving 8 bases between the germline ends. The CDR3 protein is CASSIGGQLFF. The CDR3 DNA reads as TGTGCCAGTAGTATCGGCGGTCAACTGTTTTTT.

Concerning this clonotype itself: A much larger clonotype is one base distant, so this may be a read error. J is TRBJ2-3 and V is TRBV3-1; 8 bases agree with TRBD2. From germline, CDR1 is LGHDT and CDR2 YNNKEL (reference sequence). The CDR3 extends over 15 amino acids. This CDR3 is CASGQGGGSTDTQYF. Written as DNA, the CDR3 is TGTGCCAGCGGCCAAGGCGGGGGGAGCACAGATACGCAGTATTTT.